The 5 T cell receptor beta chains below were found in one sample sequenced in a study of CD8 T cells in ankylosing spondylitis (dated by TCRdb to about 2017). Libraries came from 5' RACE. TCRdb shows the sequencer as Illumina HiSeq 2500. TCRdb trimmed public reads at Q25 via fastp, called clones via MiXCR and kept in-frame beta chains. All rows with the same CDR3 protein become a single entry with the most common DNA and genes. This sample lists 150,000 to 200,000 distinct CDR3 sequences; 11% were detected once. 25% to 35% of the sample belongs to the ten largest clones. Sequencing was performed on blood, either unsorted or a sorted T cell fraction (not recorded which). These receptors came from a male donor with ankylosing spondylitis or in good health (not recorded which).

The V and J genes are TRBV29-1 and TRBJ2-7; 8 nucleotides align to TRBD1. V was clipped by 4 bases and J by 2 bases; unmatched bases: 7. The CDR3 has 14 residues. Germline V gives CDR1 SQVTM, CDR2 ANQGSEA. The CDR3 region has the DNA TGCAGCGTTGCCAGTAGGACAGGGACCTACGAGCAGTACTTC. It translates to CSVASRTGTYEQYF.

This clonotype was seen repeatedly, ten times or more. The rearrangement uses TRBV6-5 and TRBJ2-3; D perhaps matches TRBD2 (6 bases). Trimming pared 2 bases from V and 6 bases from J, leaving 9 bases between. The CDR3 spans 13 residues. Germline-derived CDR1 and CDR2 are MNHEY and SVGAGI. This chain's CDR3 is CASSYQEGDTQYF. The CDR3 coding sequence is TGTGCCAGCAGTTACCAGGAGGGGGATACGCAGTATTTT.

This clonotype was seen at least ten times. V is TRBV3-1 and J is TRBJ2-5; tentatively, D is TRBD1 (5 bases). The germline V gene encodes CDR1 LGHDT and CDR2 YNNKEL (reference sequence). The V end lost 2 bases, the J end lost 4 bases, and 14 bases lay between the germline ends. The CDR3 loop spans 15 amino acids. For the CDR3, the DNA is TGTGCCAGCAGCCAAATGGGTCCAAGGGGAGAGACCCAGTACTTC. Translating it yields CASSQMGPRGETQYF.

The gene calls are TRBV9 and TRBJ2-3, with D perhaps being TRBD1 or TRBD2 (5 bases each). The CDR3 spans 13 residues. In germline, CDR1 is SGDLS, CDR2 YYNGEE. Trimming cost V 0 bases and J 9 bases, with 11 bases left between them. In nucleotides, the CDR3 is TGTGCCAGCAGCGTAGATCGGGACGGCACGCAGTATTTT. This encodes CASSVDRDGTQYF.

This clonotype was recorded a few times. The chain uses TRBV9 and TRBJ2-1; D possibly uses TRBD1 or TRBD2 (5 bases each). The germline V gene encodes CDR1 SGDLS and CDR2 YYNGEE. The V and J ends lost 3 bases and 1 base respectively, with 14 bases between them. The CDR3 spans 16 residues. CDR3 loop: CASSARVGVSYNEQFF. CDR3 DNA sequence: TGTGCCAGCAGCGCCCGGGTGGGGGTTTCCTACAATGAGCAGTTCTTC.